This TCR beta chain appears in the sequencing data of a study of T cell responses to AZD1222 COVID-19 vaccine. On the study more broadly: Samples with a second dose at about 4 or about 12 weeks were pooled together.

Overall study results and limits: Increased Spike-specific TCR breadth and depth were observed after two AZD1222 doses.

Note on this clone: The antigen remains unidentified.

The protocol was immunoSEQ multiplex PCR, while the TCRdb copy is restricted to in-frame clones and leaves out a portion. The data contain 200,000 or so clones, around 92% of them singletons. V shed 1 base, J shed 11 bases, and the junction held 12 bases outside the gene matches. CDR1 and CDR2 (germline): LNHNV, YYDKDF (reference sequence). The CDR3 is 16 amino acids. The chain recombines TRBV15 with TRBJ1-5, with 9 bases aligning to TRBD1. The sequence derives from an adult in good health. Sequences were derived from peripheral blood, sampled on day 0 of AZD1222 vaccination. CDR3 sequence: CATSRVVGTGSPAQHF. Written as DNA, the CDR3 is TGTGCCACCAGCAGAGTGGTCGGGACAGGGTCCCCAGCCCAGCATTTT.